Shown below are 25 T cell receptor beta chains from a single sample sequenced in a study of blood T cell repertoires in COVID-19. The data were produced by immunoSEQ multiplex PCR, yet TCRdb's version contains in-frame clones alone and is incomplete. This sample has over 90,000 clones; around 87% occur once, and the top ten carry about 20%. The sample taken for sequencing was peripheral blood. The receptors were gathered from a human donor in a cohort sampled during active COVID-19.

V gene TRBV9 combines with J gene TRBJ2-3, with 12 bases that match TRBD1. The CDR3 has 20 amino acids. Germline V gene lookup returns CDR1 SGDLS and CDR2 YYNGEE. V lost 4 bases and J lost 1; bases outside the gene matches: 16. CDR3 sequence (DNA): TGTGCCAGCAGCCTTCAGACCGGGACAGGGGGCTTTTTCGGCACAGATACGCAGTATTTT. Translating it yields CASSLQTGTGGFFGTDTQYF.

The chain has TRBV4-3 and TRBJ2-7; D possibly corresponds to TRBD2 (5 bases). CDR1 and CDR2 (germline): LGHNA, YSLEER. This CDR3 has 16 residues. Deletions cut 1 base from V and 0 bases from J, with 13 bases between. The CDR3 DNA sequence: TGCGCCAGCAGCCAAGGCTCCGGGAAGAGCTCCTACGAGCAGTACTTC. It specifies CASSQGSGKSSYEQYF.

This sequence joins TRBV5-5 and TRBJ2-7, with a weak D call TRBD2 (5 bases). The CDR3 loop spans 12 amino acids. The germline V gene has CDR1 SGHKS and CDR2 YYEKEE (reference sequence). CDR3 bases: TGTGCTACGGGGTGGGAGTCGGGCGAGCAGTACTTC. Translation gives CATGWESGEQYF.

The chain employs TRBV7-8 and TRBJ2-7; D remains unclear. The CDR3 has 14 amino acids. CDR1 is SGHVS, CDR2 FQNEAQ, per germline. Deletions cut 8 bases from V and 5 bases from J, with 19 bases between. CDR3 residues: CASAASRYPDEQYF. The CDR3, as DNA: TGTGCCAGCGCCGCTAGTAGGTACCCGGACGAGCAGTACTTC.

The chain is built from TRBV7-2 and TRBJ2-5, with 8 nucleotides matching TRBD1. CDR1 and CDR2 from the germline V gene are SGHTA and FQGNSA. With V trimmed by 3 bases and J by 4 bases, 1 base remained unmatched. This CDR3 region has 13 residues. CDR3 nucleotides: TGTGCCAGCAGCTTGGACAGGGTAGAGACCCAGTACTTC. This codes for CASSLDRVETQYF.

This sequence joins TRBV27 and TRBJ2-7; 8 nucleotides agree with TRBD2. This CDR3 has 15 residues. In germline, CDR1 is MNHEY, CDR2 SMNVEV (reference sequence). Losses at the gene ends were 5 bases for V and 6 bases for J; bases not matched to a gene: 12. CDR3 nucleotides: TGTGCCAGCAGTCCCCTCGCAGCGGGAGATGGCGAGCAGTACTTC. Protein sequence: CASSPLAAGDGEQYF.

This clone was observed once. The chain employs TRBV11-2 and TRBJ2-2; TRBD1 matches at 9 bases. Germline V gives CDR1 SGHAT, CDR2 FQNNGV. This CDR3 has 18 amino acids. Losses at the gene ends were 5 bases for V and 5 bases for J; bases not matched to a gene: 15. CDR3 in amino acids: CASSTRLRQGGNTGELFF. For the CDR3, the DNA is TGTGCCAGCAGCACTCGACTCAGACAGGGGGGGAATACCGGGGAGCTGTTTTTT.

The genes are TRBV4-3 and TRBJ1-6; 10 bases align to TRBD1. V lost 1 base and J lost 10; bases outside the gene matches: 4. This CDR3 has 15 residues. Germline V gene data show CDR1 as LGHNA and CDR2 as YSLEER. In DNA form, the CDR3 reads TGCGCCAGCAGCCAAGGAGACAGGGGGCGATCACCCCTCCACTTT. Protein product: CASSQGDRGRSPLHF.

This clone has just a few counts. The CDR3 region is CASLPHRREAFF. The CDR3 coding sequence is TGTGCCAGCCTCCCCCACAGGCGTGAAGCTTTCTTT. J is TRBJ1-1 and V is TRBV28, with D possibly being TRBD1 (5 bases). The CDR3 length is 12 residues. Trimming pared 8 bases from V and 7 bases from J, leaving 14 bases between. The germline CDR1 and CDR2 sequences are MDHEN and SYDVKM.

The chain recombines TRBV6-2 or TRBV6-3 with TRBJ2-7; tentatively, D is TRBD1 (6 bases). CDR1 and CDR2 (germline): MNHEY, SVGEGT. The CDR3 runs to 13 residues. V was trimmed by 0 bases and J by 6 bases, leaving 9 bases between them. The DNA of the CDR3 is TGTGCCAGCAGTTACTCGGGGGCCGGCGAGCAGTACTTC. Amino acid sequence: CASSYSGAGEQYF.

The chain joins TRBV4-2 to TRBJ2-5; 11 bases are a match to TRBD2. The length of the CDR3 is 16 residues. CDR1 is LGHNA, CDR2 YNFKEQ, per germline. Unmatched junction bases numbered 4, after V lost 1 base and J lost 3 bases. The CDR3 protein is CASSQVQGLAEETQYF. The CDR3 DNA follows: TGTGCCAGCAGCCAAGTCCAGGGACTAGCGGAAGAGACCCAGTACTTC.

The V and J genes are TRBV2 and TRBJ1-3; D not certain. Germline V gene sequence: CDR1 SNHLY, CDR2 FYNNEI. CDR3 size: 16 residues. V shed 6 bases and J shed 2 bases, with 17 bases lying between them. CDR3 DNA sequence: TGTGCCAGCAGCCTCGTCCCCTACGGGGCTGGAAACACCATATATTTT. It is translated as CASSLVPYGAGNTIYF.

This clone was observed a handful of times. The sample contains more than one DNA sequence encoding this CDR3. V usage is TRBV9 and J usage is TRBJ2-7; D unresolved. V gave up 0 bases and J gave up 0 bases, with 7 bases separating them. Germline CDR1 and CDR2: SGDLS and YYNGEE. This CDR3 spans 14 amino acids. CDR3 bases: TGTGCCAGCAGCGTAGGAACTAACTCCTACGAGCAGTACTTC. It encodes CASSVGTNSYEQYF.

This sequence joins TRBV4-2 and TRBJ1-3; D remains ambiguous. The germline V and J ends were trimmed by 3 bases and 7 bases, with 13 bases remaining between them. CDR3 size: 14 residues. Germline V gene lookup returns CDR1 LGHNA and CDR2 YNFKEQ. CDR3 bases: TGTGCCAGCAGCCAGACTCCCCAAAAGAACACCATATATTTT. It encodes CASSQTPQKNTIYF.

The chain joins TRBV6-5 to TRBJ1-2, with a tentative D call TRBD1 (6 bases). Trimming took off 3 bases at V and 6 bases at J, with 14 bases between the two ends. CDR3 length: 14 amino acids. CDR1 and CDR2 (germline): MNHEY, SVGAGI. For the CDR3, the DNA is TGTGCCAGCAGTTATTCTGGGGGCCGTGATGGCTACACCTTC. Its protein is CASSYSGGRDGYTF.

The rearrangement links TRBV5-1 to TRBJ1-4, with 9 nucleotides matching TRBD1. CDR1 and CDR2 (germline): SGHRS, YFSETQ. V shed 2 bases and J 7 bases; nucleotides not matched to a gene: 15. The CDR3 is made up of 18 amino acids. The CDR3 bases are TGCGCCAGCAGCTTTTCCGGACAGGGGACCGGGGGTGCTGAAAAACTGTTTTTT. This translates into CASSFSGQGTGGAEKLFF.

This chain uses TRBV18 with TRBJ2-7; a possible D gene is TRBD2 (8 bases). This CDR3 comprises 15 residues. V was clipped by 5 bases and J by 2 bases, with 16 bases between them. The V gene's germline CDR1 is KGHSH and CDR2 LQKENI. Written as DNA, the CDR3 is TGTGCCAGCTCAGACAGGGAGGGACTAGCCTACGAGCAGTACTTC. This codes for CASSDREGLAYEQYF.

This chain connects TRBV4-3 to TRBJ1-5; possibly TRBD1 for D (6 bases). Trimming pared 0 bases from V and 5 bases from J, leaving 14 bases between. Germline V gives CDR1 LGHNA, CDR2 YSLEER. The CDR3 is 16 residues long. As DNA, the CDR3 is TGCGCCAGCAGCCAAGAAATAGGGGACATCTATCAGCCCCAGCATTTT. It translates to CASSQEIGDIYQPQHF.

The chain carries TRBV6-1 and TRBJ2-7, with 11 bases matching TRBD2. This CDR3 comprises 16 residues. Germline assignment: CDR1 MNHNS and CDR2 SASEGT. The junction had 9 bases not matched to a gene; V was cut back by 3 bases and J by 5 bases. The CDR3 nucleotides are TGTGCCAGCAGTGACCGACTAGCGGGATTCAACGACGAGCAGTACTTC. Residues: CASSDRLAGFNDEQYF.

This clone turned up a few times. The genes are TRBV6-6 and TRBJ1-2; D possibly corresponds to TRBD1 (5 bases). The CDR3 is 14 residues long. Germline CDR1 is MNHNY and CDR2 is SVGAGI (reference sequence). The V gene lost 2 bases and the J gene lost 4 bases, with 11 bases spanning the gap. CDR3 in DNA: TGTGCCAGCAGTTACGGAGACAGCCTCTATGGCTACACCTTC. Protein product: CASSYGDSLYGYTF.

The chain recombines TRBV12-3 or TRBV12-4 with TRBJ2-3; unclear D gene. The CDR3 sequence is 13 residues long. Trimming stripped 8 bases from V and 4 bases from J, with 13 bases between. For the CDR3, the DNA is TGTGCCAGCGCCGGTGAACGGGCAGATACGCAGTATTTT. Its protein product is CASAGERADTQYF.

V is TRBV3-1 (or the pseudogene TRBV3-2) and J is TRBJ2-2; D possibly corresponds to TRBD2 (6 bases). The CDR3 contains 14 residues. Germline V CDR1 and CDR2: LGHDT, YNNKEL (reference sequence). The ends were cut back, 2 bases at V and 6 bases at J, with 10 bases in the middle. CDR3: CASSQQREAGELFF. As DNA, the CDR3 is TGTGCCAGCAGCCAACAGAGGGAGGCCGGGGAGCTGTTTTTT.

Written as DNA, the CDR3 is TGTGCCAGCAGTCTAGCTGCTGGAGATACGCAGTATTTT. Its protein product is CASSLAAGDTQYF. The chain links TRBV7-6 to TRBJ2-3; D is possibly TRBD2 (5 bases). V was pared by 6 bases and J by 5 bases, with 12 bases between. Looked up from germline, CDR1 is SGHVS and CDR2 is FNYEAQ. The CDR3 length is 13 residues. The entire variable domain, with the rest obtained from reference TRBV7-6 and TRBJ2-3, is as follows: GAGVSQSPRYKVTKRGQDVALRCDPISGHVSLYWYRQALGQGPEFLTYFNYEAQQDKSGLPNDRFSAERPEGSISTLTIQRTEQRDSAMYRCASSLAAGDTQYFGPGTRLTVL.

This clone was counted once. This rearrangement joins TRBV5-6 to TRBJ1-1; the match to TRBD1 covers 8 bases. CDR1 is SGHDT, CDR2 YYEEEE, per germline. This CDR3 is 14 amino acids long. The V gene end was trimmed by 2 bases and the J gene end by 5 bases; junction bases not matched to a gene: 5. CDR3 in amino acids: CASSFGQGGTEAFF. Here the CDR3 DNA reads TGTGCCAGCAGCTTCGGACAGGGTGGGACTGAAGCTTTCTTT.

The genes are TRBV28 and TRBJ1-4; D may be TRBD1 (6 bases). Trimming took 5 bases from V and 0 from J, leaving 16 bases between them. This CDR3 comprises 17 residues. Per the germline V gene, CDR1 is MDHEN and CDR2 is SYDVKM. The chain's CDR3 is CASSQTAPGATNEKLFF. The CDR3 nucleotides read TGTGCCAGCAGTCAGACCGCTCCAGGGGCAACTAATGAAAAACTGTTTTTT.